What follows is one T cell receptor beta chain and its context. This entry comes from a study of blood T cell repertoires in COVID-19. Whole-study context: Sources were T cells, B-cell-depleted T cells, or PBMCs; the material itself was cDNA or gDNA.

Original methodology: The authors estimated nucleated cell counts from reference gene primer amplification. The data were produced by immunoSEQ multiplex PCR, yet TCRdb's version contains in-frame clones alone and is incomplete. From that table come the V and J calls and clone size; the DNA was used to work out D and trimming. Of 200,000 to 250,000 clones listed, approximately 84% are singletons. The germline gives CDR1 SGDLS, CDR2 YYNGEE. V was clipped by 4 bases and J by 0 bases, with 20 bases between them. CDR3 length: 18 residues. The sample comprised peripheral blood. The receptor comes from a woman between 25 and 40 years old who had recovered from COVID-19. This chain connects TRBV9 to TRBJ1-3; D perhaps matches TRBD1 (6 bases). CDR3 loop: CASSPGYAGVSSGNTIYF. The CDR3 bases are TGTGCCAGCAGCCCAGGGTATGCAGGGGTTAGCTCTGGAAACACCATATATTTT.